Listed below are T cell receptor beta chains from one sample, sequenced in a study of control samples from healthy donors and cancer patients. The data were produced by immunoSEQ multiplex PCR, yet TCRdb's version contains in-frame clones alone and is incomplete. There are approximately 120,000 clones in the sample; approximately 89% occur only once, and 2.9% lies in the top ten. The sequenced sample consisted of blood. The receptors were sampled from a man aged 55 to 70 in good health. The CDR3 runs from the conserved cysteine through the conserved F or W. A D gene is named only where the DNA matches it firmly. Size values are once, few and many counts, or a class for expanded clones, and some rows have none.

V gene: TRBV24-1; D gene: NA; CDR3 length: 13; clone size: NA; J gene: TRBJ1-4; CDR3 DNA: TGTGCCACCTCGGGGGCCGTGGGTGAAAAACTGTTTTTT; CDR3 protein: CATSGAVGEKLFF
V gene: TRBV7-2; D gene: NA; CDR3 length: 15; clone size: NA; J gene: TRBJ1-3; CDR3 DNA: TGTGCCAGCAGCTTAGGGGCCGGGTCTGGAAACACCATATATTTT; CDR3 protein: CASSLGAGSGNTIYF
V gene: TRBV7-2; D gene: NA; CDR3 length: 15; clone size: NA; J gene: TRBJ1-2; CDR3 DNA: TGTGCCAGCAGCTCAAATATGGGGGGAGGGAGTGGCTACACCTTC; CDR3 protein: CASSSNMGGGSGYTF
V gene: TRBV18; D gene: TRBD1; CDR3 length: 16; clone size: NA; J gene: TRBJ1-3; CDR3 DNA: TGTGCCAGCTCACCGGAACAGGGGTCCACTGGAAACACCATATATTTT; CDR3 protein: CASSPEQGSTGNTIYF
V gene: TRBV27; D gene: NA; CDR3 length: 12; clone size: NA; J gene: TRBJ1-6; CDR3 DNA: TGTGCCAGCAGTGCTTATAATTCACCCCTCCACTTT; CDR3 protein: CASSAYNSPLHF
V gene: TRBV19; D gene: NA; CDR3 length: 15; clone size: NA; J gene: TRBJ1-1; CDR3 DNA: TGTGCCAGCCTGACATCAGGGCGGGGGAACACTGAAGCTTTCTTT; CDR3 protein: CASLTSGRGNTEAFF
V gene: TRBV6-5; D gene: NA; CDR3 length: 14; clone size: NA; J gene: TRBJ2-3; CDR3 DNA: TGTGCCAGCAGTCATGGACTTTCCACAGATACGCAGTATTTT; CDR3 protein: CASSHGLSTDTQYF
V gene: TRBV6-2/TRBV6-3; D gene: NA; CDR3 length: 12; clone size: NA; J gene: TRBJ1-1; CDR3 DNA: TGTGCCAGCAGCCACCCGGACACTGAAGCTTTCTTT; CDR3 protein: CASSHPDTEAFF
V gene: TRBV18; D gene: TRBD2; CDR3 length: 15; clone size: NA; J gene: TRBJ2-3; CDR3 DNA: TGTGCCAGCTCACCGGGACTAGCGGGGGCAGATACGCAGTATTTT; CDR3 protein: CASSPGLAGADTQYF
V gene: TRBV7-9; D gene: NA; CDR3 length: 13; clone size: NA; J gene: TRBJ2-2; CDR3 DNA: TGTGCCAGCAGCCTTCGGAACACCGGGGAGCTGTTTTTT; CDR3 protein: CASSLRNTGELFF
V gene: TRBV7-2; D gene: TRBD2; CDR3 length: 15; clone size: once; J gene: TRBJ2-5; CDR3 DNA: TGTGCCAGCAGCCTCCAGCGGGGGACCCAAGAGACCCAGTACTTC; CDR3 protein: CASSLQRGTQETQYF